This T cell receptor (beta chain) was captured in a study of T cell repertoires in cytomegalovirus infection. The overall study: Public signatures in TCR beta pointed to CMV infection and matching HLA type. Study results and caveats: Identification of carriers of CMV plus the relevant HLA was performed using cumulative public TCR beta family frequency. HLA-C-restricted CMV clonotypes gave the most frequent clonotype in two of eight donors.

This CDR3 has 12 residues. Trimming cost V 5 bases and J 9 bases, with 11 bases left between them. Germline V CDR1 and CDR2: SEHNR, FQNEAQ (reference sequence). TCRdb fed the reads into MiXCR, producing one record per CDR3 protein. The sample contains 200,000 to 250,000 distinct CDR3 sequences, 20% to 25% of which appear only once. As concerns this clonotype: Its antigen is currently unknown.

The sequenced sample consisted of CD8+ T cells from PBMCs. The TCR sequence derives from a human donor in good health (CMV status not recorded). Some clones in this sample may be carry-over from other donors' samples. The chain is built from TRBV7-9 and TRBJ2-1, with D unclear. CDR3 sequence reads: CASSPIASEQFF. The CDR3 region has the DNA TGTGCCAGCAGCCCGATCGCATCTGAGCAGTTCTTC.